This record covers a single T cell receptor (beta chain). Antigen specificity is unknown. The data were obtained in a study of blood T cells in healthy people across ages. Study outcomes and limitations: Estimates based on one million T cells were treated as lower bounds. Versus aged donors, long-lived donors had higher diversity and more naive CD4+ cells.

V lost 4 bases and J lost 5; bases outside the gene matches: 9. Germline V lookup: CDR1 SGHDT, CDR2 YYEEEE. The CDR3 runs to 16 residues. Then a second PCR, running about 7 to 11 cycles, was carried out with a sample-barcoded 5' primer and a J-beta primer mix. TCRdb reprocessed the 5' RACE reads with MiXCR, giving one entry per CDR3 protein. The sample includes 650,000 to 1,000,000 distinct CDR3 sequences, 35% to 40% of them seen just once. The origin of this receptor is a man between 18 and 35 years old in good health. The chain recombines TRBV5-6 with TRBJ2-5; 12 bases are shared with TRBD2. The sample was blood. CDR3 nucleotide sequence: TGTGCCAGCAGCCACGGACTAGCGGGGTTGGGGGAGACCCAGTACTTC. Protein: CASSHGLAGLGETQYF.